This T cell receptor (beta chain) was recorded in a study of T cells in Graves' hyperthyroidism and ophthalmopathy. There are many counts of this clonotype. Antigen specificity is unknown. Study-level findings and limits: Most expanded thyroid clonotypes above 0.001 recurred in blood.

The investigators amplified TCR beta CDR3 regions from RNA transcripts. The HTBI primer set served for first-round RT-PCR of the TCR CDR3. Each CDR3 protein gets one entry after TCRdb re-called the multiplex PCR reads with MiXCR. The table lists hundreds of thousands of distinct CDR3 sequences, 35% to 55% of them singletons. Germline CDR1 SNHLY, CDR2 FYNNEI. The CDR3 loop spans 15 amino acids. Trimming took 6 bases from V and 5 from J; bases not matched to a gene: 10. The sample consisted of peripheral blood or thyroid tissue (not recorded which). The source of this sequence is a woman aged 18-35 years with Graves' hyperthyroidism. The V call is TRBV2, the J call TRBJ1-5; 7 bases map to TRBD1. The CDR3 DNA follows: TGTGCCAGCAGCGGTCGTTACAGGGGAGATCAGCCCCAGCATTTT. Amino acid sequence: CASSGRYRGDQPQHF.